This T cell receptor beta chain was sequenced for a study of blood T cell repertoires in COVID-19. Study-wide context: Samples of COVID-19 (acute and convalescent) were obtained from the United States, Italy and Spain. T cells, B-cell-depleted T cells, or PBMCs supplied cDNA or gDNA.

As originally analysed: Researchers report that nucleated cell counts were estimated from reference gene primer amplification. Measured with immunoSEQ multiplex PCR; TCRdb has only the in-frame clones, and not every one. That table is the source of V, J and clone size, and D and trimming were worked out from the DNA. Of tens of thousands of clones in the sample, 70% to 90% were seen once. The CDR3 extends over 13 amino acids. The trim removed 7 bases at V and 7 bases at J, leaving 9 bases unmatched. Per germline, CDR1 SGHAT and CDR2 FQDESV (reference sequence). The sequence was obtained from a woman between 70 and 85 years old with active or convalescent COVID-19. The sequencing input was peripheral blood. The rearrangement uses TRBV11-1 and TRBJ2-7; TRBD2 matches at 8 bases. The CDR3 DNA is TGTGCCAGCATGCAAGGCGGGGGGCGTGAGCAGTACTTC. Its translation: CASMQGGGREQYF.